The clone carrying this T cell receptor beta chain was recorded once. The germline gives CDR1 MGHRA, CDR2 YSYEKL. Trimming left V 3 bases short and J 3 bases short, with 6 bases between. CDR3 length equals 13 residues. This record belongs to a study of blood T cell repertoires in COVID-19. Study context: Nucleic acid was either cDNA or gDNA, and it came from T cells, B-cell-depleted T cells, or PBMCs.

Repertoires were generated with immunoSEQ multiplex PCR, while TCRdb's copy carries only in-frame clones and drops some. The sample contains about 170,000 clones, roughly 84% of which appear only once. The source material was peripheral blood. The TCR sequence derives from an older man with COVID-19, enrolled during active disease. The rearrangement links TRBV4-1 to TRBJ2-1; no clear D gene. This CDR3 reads CASSQQVYNEQFF. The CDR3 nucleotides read TGCGCCAGCAGCCAGCAGGTCTACAATGAGCAGTTCTTC.